These 32 T cell receptor beta chains originate from one sample sequenced in a study of T cell responses to AZD1222 COVID-19 vaccine. Produced via immunoSEQ multiplex PCR; TCRdb's table is partial and in-frame only. Of approximately 140,000 clones listed, about 90% were seen once; the top ten hold 9% to 9.5%. The sample consisted of peripheral blood, taken 28 days after the second AZD1222 dose. All receptors derive from an adult who received the AZD1222 COVID-19 vaccine.

The chain couples TRBV24-1 to TRBJ1-3; D is undetermined. The V gene's germline CDR1 is KGHDR and CDR2 SFDVKD. The CDR3 has 12 residues. V was cut by 7 bases and J by 4 bases, with 7 bases left in between. The CDR3, as DNA: TGTGCCACCAGGACCTTCGGAAACACCATATATTTT. Protein sequence: CATRTFGNTIYF.

This clone appeared once. The J gene is TRBJ2-7, the V gene TRBV5-4; 8 bases align to TRBD1. The trim removed 3 bases at V and 2 bases at J, leaving 4 bases unmatched. The CDR3 is 14 residues long. Germline CDR1 is SGHNT and CDR2 is YYREEE (reference sequence). The CDR3 protein is CASSSWDRPYEQYV. DNA of the CDR3: TGTGCCAGCAGCTCCTGGGACAGGCCCTACGAGCAGTACGTC.

The chain combines TRBV2 with TRBJ2-6; D not certain. This CDR3 has 13 residues. Trimming cost V 7 bases and J 0 bases, with 4 bases left between them. The germline CDR1 and CDR2 sequences are SNHLY and FYNNEI. DNA of the CDR3: TGTGCCAGCACCCCCTCTGGGGCCAACGTCCTGACTTTC. It codes for CASTPSGANVLTF.

The chain employs TRBV4-1 and TRBJ2-1; 10 nucleotides align to TRBD1. The CDR3 contains 17 residues. Germline assignment: CDR1 MGHRA and CDR2 YSYEKL. Trimming cost V 0 bases and J 5 bases; bases outside gene matches: 7. CDR3 sequence (DNA): TGCGCCAGCAGCCAAGACCCAGGGACAGGGGCAGACAATGAGCAGTTCTTC. Its translation: CASSQDPGTGADNEQFF.

The DNA of the CDR3 is TGTGCCAGTAGACGGAATGAAAAACTGTTTTTT. It codes for CASRRNEKLFF. The chain carries TRBV19 and TRBJ1-4; D is unclear. The germline gives CDR1 LNHDA, CDR2 SQIVND (reference sequence). Trimming removed 6 bases at V and 5 bases at J, with 4 bases between. The length of the CDR3 is 11 residues.

The V and J genes are TRBV4-1 and TRBJ1-5; 8 bases are a match to TRBD1. The junction had 12 bases not matched to a gene; V was cut back by 5 bases and J by 3 bases. This CDR3 spans 17 amino acids. Germline-derived CDR1 and CDR2 are MGHRA and YSYEKL. CDR3 protein: CASSFTLTGDINQPQHF. The CDR3, as DNA: TGCGCCAGCAGCTTCACTTTGACAGGGGACATCAATCAGCCCCAGCATTTT.

V gene TRBV5-5 combines with J gene TRBJ1-1, with TRBD1 as a possible D gene (5 bases). Germline V CDR1 and CDR2: SGHKS, YYEKEE (reference sequence). CDR3 size: 13 residues. V lost 6 bases, J lost 4 bases, and 13 bases lay in between. The CDR3 nucleotides read TGTGCCAGCACCTTCGGACACCCCACTGAAGCTTTCTTT. This codes for CASTFGHPTEAFF.

The chain has TRBV18 and TRBJ2-7, with TRBD2 matching over 12 bases. This CDR3 contains 14 residues. CDR1 is KGHSH and CDR2 is LQKENI in the germline V gene. V gave up 6 bases and J gave up 4 bases; unmatched junction bases: 4. CDR3 bases: TGTGCCAGCTCCCTAGCGGGAGGGGGATACGAGCAGTACTTC. Encoded protein: CASSLAGGGYEQYF.

The V and J genes are TRBV29-1 and TRBJ2-1; a weak D match, TRBD2 (5 bases). Germline assignment: CDR1 SQVTM and CDR2 ANQGSEA. This CDR3 comprises 14 residues. The germline V and J ends were trimmed by 5 bases and 6 bases, with 17 bases remaining between them. The CDR3 protein is CSVPAQWGANEQFF. The CDR3 DNA sequence: TGCAGCGTTCCGGCTCAATGGGGAGCCAATGAGCAGTTCTTC.

Turning to this clone: Other DNA sequences from this sample encode an identical CDR3 as well. V usage is TRBV18 and J usage is TRBJ1-5; D ambiguous. Trimming cost V 2 bases and J 1 base, with 6 bases left between them. The CDR3 consists of 14 residues. CDR1 and CDR2 from the germline V gene are KGHSH and LQKENI. CDR3 sequence: CASSPTDSNQPQHF. The CDR3, as DNA: TGTGCCAGCTCACCAACAGACAGCAATCAGCCCCAGCATTTT. Full variable domain (remainder filled in from reference TRBV18 and TRBJ1-5): NAGVMQNPRHLVRRRGQEARLRCSPMKGHSHVYWYRQLPEEGLKFMVYLQKENIIDESGMPKERFSAEFPKEGPSILRIQQVVRGDSAAYFCASSPTDSNQPQHFGDGTRLSIL.

The chain employs TRBV19 and TRBJ2-5; D is possibly TRBD1 or TRBD2 (6 bases each). The CDR3 extends over 13 amino acids. V lost 6 bases, J lost 5 bases, and 13 bases lay in between. The germline CDR1 and CDR2 sequences are LNHDA and SQIVND (reference sequence). The CDR3 DNA is TGTGCCAGTAGATCGGGGGCTTGGGAGACCCAGTACTTC. This sequence encodes CASRSGAWETQYF.

The gene calls are TRBV6-5 and TRBJ1-3; D is uncertain. The V end was cut by 5 bases, the J end by 4 bases, with 15 bases between. The CDR3 consists of 15 residues. The germline CDR1 and CDR2 sequences are MNHEY and SVGAGI. The CDR3 sequence is CASSPEHSGGNTIYF. CDR3 coding DNA: TGTGCCAGCAGTCCGGAACACTCGGGGGGAAACACCATATATTTT.

The rearrangement links TRBV5-1 to TRBJ2-2; D not certain. CDR3 length equals 13 residues. CDR1 SGHRS and CDR2 YFSETQ come from the germline V gene. The ends were cut back, 4 bases at V and 4 bases at J, with 8 bases in the middle. The CDR3 region has the DNA TGCGCCAGCAGCCCGGGTGGCACCGGGGAGCTGTTTTTT. This codes for CASSPGGTGELFF.

This chain connects TRBV5-6 to TRBJ2-3; no definite D call. Germline-derived CDR1 and CDR2 are SGHDT and YYEEEE. The ends were cut back, 2 bases at V and 2 bases at J, with 6 bases in the middle. The CDR3 consists of 13 residues. The CDR3 loop is CASSFYDTDTQYF. CDR3 nucleotides: TGTGCCAGCAGCTTTTATGACACAGATACGCAGTATTTT.

The chain links TRBV25-1 to TRBJ1-1; 9 nucleotides agree with TRBD1. CDR3 length: 12 amino acids. Trimming took 7 bases from V and 11 from J; bases not matched to a gene: 8. Germline V lookup: CDR1 MGHDK, CDR2 SYGVNS. The CDR3 bases are TGTGCCAGCACCCCGGGACAGGGACGGGCTTTCTTT. Residues: CASTPGQGRAFF. Based on the CDR3 plus reference TRBV25-1 and TRBJ1-1, the full variable domain is EADIYQTPRYLVIGTGKKITLECSQTMGHDKMYWYQQDPGMELHLIHYSYGVNSTEKGDLSSESTVSRIRTEHFPLTLESARPSHTSQYLCASTPGQGRAFFGQGTRLTVV.

V and J are TRBV2 and TRBJ1-6, with D maybe TRBD1 (6 bases). Trimming pared 7 bases from V and 7 bases from J, leaving 14 bases between. CDR1 SNHLY and CDR2 FYNNEI come from the germline V gene. This CDR3 spans 14 amino acids. The CDR3 region is CASTRTAVNSPLHF. CDR3 nucleotides: TGTGCCAGCACGAGGACAGCCGTCAATTCACCCCTCCACTTT.

A note on this clone: At one end the junction does not follow the germline gene, possibly because of a read error. The chain carries TRBV2 and TRBJ2-2; D is possibly TRBD1 or TRBD2 (6 bases each). Germline V lookup: CDR1 SNHLY, CDR2 FYNNEI. The CDR3 spans 14 residues. The CDR3 spells CTSGWGPETGELFF. For the CDR3, the DNA is TGCACCAGCGGGTGGGGGCCCGAAACCGGGGAGCTGTTTTTT.

This sequence joins TRBV7-9 and TRBJ1-6; 7 bases align to TRBD1. CDR1 is SEHNR, CDR2 FQNEAQ, per germline (reference sequence). The CDR3 spans 18 residues. V lost 2 bases, J lost 0 bases, and 7 bases stayed unmatched. The chain's CDR3 is CASSLNQGVSSYNSPLHF. The CDR3 nucleotides read TGTGCCAGCAGCTTAAATCAGGGGGTGAGCTCCTATAATTCACCCCTCCACTTT.

The CDR3 DNA is TGTGCCTGGAGTGTACTAAGAGGGGGCAAACAAAATCAGCCCCAGCATTTT. It encodes CAWSVLRGGKQNQPQHF. The chain links TRBV30 to TRBJ1-5; TRBD1 matches at 7 bases. The J segment lost 4 bases and the V segment lost 0 bases, leaving 12 bases of the junction unmatched. The CDR3 runs 17 residues. Germline CDR1 and CDR2: GTSNPN and SVGIG (reference sequence).

The chain is built from TRBV6-5 and TRBJ1-2; D gene uncertain. This CDR3 comprises 14 residues. The germline gives CDR1 MNHEY, CDR2 SVGAGI. Trimming cost V 0 bases and J 10 bases, with 15 bases left between them. CDR3 DNA: TGTGCCAGCAGTTACTCTATGGCTCGGCCCTTCTACACCTTC. Protein sequence: CASSYSMARPFYTF.

This rearrangement joins TRBV18 to TRBJ1-2; TRBD1 matches 9 bases. The CDR3 is 15 amino acids. CDR1 and CDR2 from the germline V gene are KGHSH and LQKENI. J was trimmed by 2 bases and V by 6 bases; bases with no gene match: 7. The chain's CDR3 is CASSPGTGTNYGYTF. The CDR3 region has the DNA TGTGCCAGCTCCCCCGGGACAGGGACCAACTATGGCTACACCTTC. Variable domain in full (rest from reference TRBV18 and TRBJ1-2): NAGVMQNPRHLVRRRGQEARLRCSPMKGHSHVYWYRQLPEEGLKFMVYLQKENIIDESGMPKERFSAEFPKEGPSILRIQQVVRGDSAAYFCASSPGTGTNYGYTFGSGTRLTVV.

As regards this clone: Other nucleotide sequences in the sample specify the same CDR3. Written as DNA, the CDR3 is TGTGCCAGCTCACCAAGGGGGTACGAGCAGTACTTC. It is translated as CASSPRGYEQYF. The chain uses TRBV18 and TRBJ2-7, with D perhaps matching TRBD1 (6 bases). Germline assignment: CDR1 KGHSH and CDR2 LQKENI. Trimming took off 2 bases at V and 4 bases at J, with 6 bases between the two ends. The CDR3 loop spans 12 amino acids. The whole variable domain, remainder taken from reference TRBV18 and TRBJ2-7, is NAGVMQNPRHLVRRRGQEARLRCSPMKGHSHVYWYRQLPEEGLKFMVYLQKENIIDESGMPKERFSAEFPKEGPSILRIQQVVRGDSAAYFCASSPRGYEQYFGPGTRLTVT.

The chain carries TRBV7-9 and TRBJ1-5; the match to TRBD1 covers 8 bases. With 2 bases clipped from V and 11 bases from J, the junction kept 8 bases outside the gene matches. This CDR3 comprises 14 residues. CDR1 is SEHNR and CDR2 is FQNEAQ in the germline V gene (reference sequence). The CDR3 bases are TGTGCCAGCAGCTTATCTCCAGGGGGCTTGGCCCAGCATTTT. Its translation: CASSLSPGGLAQHF.

The rearrangement uses TRBV19 and TRBJ2-1; 8 nucleotides agree with TRBD2. The ends lost 3 bases at V and 7 bases at J; junction bases unmatched: 5. The CDR3 has 14 residues. Looked up from germline, CDR1 is LNHDA and CDR2 is SQIVND (reference sequence). The CDR3 DNA sequence: TGTGCCAGTAGTATTTTGTCGGGAGGGAATGAGCAGTTCTTC. Its translation is CASSILSGGNEQFF.

The chain has TRBV6-1 and TRBJ1-2; maybe TRBD1 (6 bases). Germline loops: CDR1 MNHNS, CDR2 SASEGT. V shed 3 bases and J shed 5 bases, with 10 bases lying between them. The CDR3 consists of 13 residues. CDR3: CASSDGQGYGYTF. The CDR3 DNA is TGTGCCAGCAGTGATGGGCAGGGGTATGGCTACACCTTC.

The chain combines TRBV3-1 (or the pseudogene TRBV3-2) with TRBJ2-1; possible D gene TRBD1, 6 bases. V was shortened by 0 bases and J by 4 bases, with 16 bases between the two germline ends. This CDR3 is built from 17 residues. In germline, CDR1 is LGHDT, CDR2 YNNKEL (reference sequence). The CDR3 sequence is CASSQDLGQGSYNEQFF. CDR3 coding DNA: TGTGCCAGCAGCCAAGATCTGGGGCAGGGGAGTTACAATGAGCAGTTCTTC.

The rearrangement joins TRBV4-1 to TRBJ1-3; D call uncertain. V was trimmed by 1 base and J by 3 bases, leaving 10 bases between them. Germline V gene data show CDR1 as MGHRA and CDR2 as YSYEKL. The CDR3 loop spans 15 amino acids. CDR3 nucleotides: TGCGCCAGCAGCCAAGTTTTTGGTCTTGGAAACACCATATATTTT. As protein: CASSQVFGLGNTIYF.

This clone was counted a single time. J is TRBJ2-7 and V is TRBV6-2 or TRBV6-3; 10 bases align to TRBD2. This CDR3 region has 16 residues. With 2 bases clipped from V and 0 bases from J, the junction kept 4 bases outside the gene matches. Per germline, CDR1 MNHEY and CDR2 SVGEGT. The CDR3 bases are TGTGCCAGCAGTTACGAAGAGCGGGAGGGCTCCTACGAGCAGTACTTC. This translates into CASSYEEREGSYEQYF.

The chain joins TRBV28 to TRBJ2-3; no reliable D call. Trimming took 5 bases from V and 4 from J, leaving 16 bases between them. From germline, CDR1 is MDHEN and CDR2 SYDVKM. This CDR3 region has 15 residues. Written as DNA, the CDR3 is TGTGCCAGCAGTCCTACTCGCGGAATGGCAGATACGCAGTATTTT. Its protein is CASSPTRGMADTQYF.

The chain is built from TRBV10-3 and TRBJ2-1, with D possibly TRBD2 on 6 matching bases. Per germline, CDR1 ENHRY and CDR2 SYGVKD. Trimming cost V 6 bases and J 0 bases, with 21 bases left between them. This CDR3 has 18 amino acids. In DNA, the CDR3 is TGTGCCATCAGACGCGGGGCTGGCGCGGGTAGCTCCTACAATGAGCAGTTCTTC. Its translation is CAIRRGAGAGSSYNEQFF.

The rearrangement uses TRBV6-1 and TRBJ2-7; 9 nucleotides match TRBD2. The CDR3 runs to 16 residues. Germline values: CDR1 MNHNS, CDR2 SASEGT. J gave up 6 bases and V 0 bases, and 9 bases lay outside the gene matches. CDR3 nucleotides: TGTGCCAGCAGTGAAGCAGGGGCTAGCGGGGCTCTCGAGCAGTACGTC. Translated, it gives CASSEAGASGALEQYV.

The gene calls are TRBV18 and TRBJ1-2; D not certain. Trimming shortened V by 4 bases and J by 4 bases, and 13 bases separated the two germline ends. This CDR3 is 14 amino acids long. Germline values: CDR1 KGHSH, CDR2 LQKENI. CDR3: CASSLDGSRYGYTF. The CDR3, as DNA: TGTGCCAGCTCACTTGACGGGAGCCGCTATGGCTACACCTTC.